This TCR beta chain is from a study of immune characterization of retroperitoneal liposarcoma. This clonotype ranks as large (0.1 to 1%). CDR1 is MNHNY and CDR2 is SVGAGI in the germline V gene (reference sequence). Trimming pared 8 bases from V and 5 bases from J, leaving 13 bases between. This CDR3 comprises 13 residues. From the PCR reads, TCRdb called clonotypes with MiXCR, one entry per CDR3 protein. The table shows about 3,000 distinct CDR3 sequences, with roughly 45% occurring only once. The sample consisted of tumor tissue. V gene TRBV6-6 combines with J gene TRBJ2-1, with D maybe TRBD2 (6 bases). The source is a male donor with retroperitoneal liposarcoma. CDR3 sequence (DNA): TGTGCCAGCGTGGCTAGCGTTGACAATGAGCAGTTCTTC. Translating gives CASVASVDNEQFF.